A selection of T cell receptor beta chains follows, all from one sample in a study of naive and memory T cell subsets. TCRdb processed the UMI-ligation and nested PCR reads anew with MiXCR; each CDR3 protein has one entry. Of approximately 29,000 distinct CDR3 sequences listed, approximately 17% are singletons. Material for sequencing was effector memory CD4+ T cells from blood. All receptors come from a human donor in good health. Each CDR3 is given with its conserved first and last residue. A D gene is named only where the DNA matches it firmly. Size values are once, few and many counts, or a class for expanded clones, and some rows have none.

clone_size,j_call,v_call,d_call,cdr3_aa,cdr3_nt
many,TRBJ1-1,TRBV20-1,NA,CSAVRGGGSPEAFF,TGCAGTGCCGTCCGGGGCGGAGGGTCCCCTGAAGCTTTCTTT
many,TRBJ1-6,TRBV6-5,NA,CASSYEENSPLHF,TGTGCCAGCAGTTACGAGGAAAATTCACCCCTCCACTTT
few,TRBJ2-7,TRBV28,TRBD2,CASVSGSQTWHF,TGTGCCAGCGTTAGCGGGAGTCAAACCTGGCACTTC
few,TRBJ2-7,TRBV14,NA,CASSQRTASYEQYF,TGTGCCAGCAGCCAACGAACAGCCTCCTACGAGCAGTACTTC
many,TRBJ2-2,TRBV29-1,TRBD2,CSVILAGNTGELFF,TGCAGCGTTATCCTAGCGGGGAACACCGGGGAGCTGTTTTTT
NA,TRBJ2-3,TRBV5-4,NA,CASSLGGSRIPSTDTQYF,TGTGCCAGCAGCCTCGGGGGTTCAAGGATTCCTAGCACAGATACGCAGTATTTT
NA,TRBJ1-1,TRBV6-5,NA,CASSQPPAEAFF,TGTGCCAGCAGTCAACCCCCAGCTGAAGCTTTCTTT
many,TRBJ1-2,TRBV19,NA,CASSIQRHYGYTF,TGTGCCAGTAGTATACAGCGACACTATGGCTACACCTTC
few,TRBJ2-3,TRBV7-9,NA,CASSPPGREGTDTQYF,TGTGCCAGCAGCCCCCCGGGAAGAGAGGGCACAGATACGCAGTATTTT
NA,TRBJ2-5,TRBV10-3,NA,CAISESWAGRLQETQYF,TGTGCCATCAGTGAGTCCTGGGCAGGGAGGCTCCAAGAGACCCAGTACTTC
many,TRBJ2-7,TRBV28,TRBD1,CASSLTGGYEQYF,TGTGCCAGCAGCCTGACAGGGGGTTACGAGCAGTACTTC
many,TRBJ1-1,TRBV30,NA,CAWTPINPKMITEAFF,TGTGCCTGGACCCCTATCAACCCTAAGATGATAACTGAAGCTTTCTTT
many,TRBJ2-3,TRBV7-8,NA,CASSSDGAAADTQYF,TGTGCCAGCAGCTCAGATGGTGCGGCCGCAGATACGCAGTATTTT
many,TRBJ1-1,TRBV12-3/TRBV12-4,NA,CASSSGSWLLGFEAFF,TGTGCCAGCAGCTCAGGGTCTTGGCTGTTAGGGTTTGAAGCTTTCTTT
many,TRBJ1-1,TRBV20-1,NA,CSARDEGISFWSDTEAFF,TGCAGTGCTAGAGATGAGGGGATTTCGTTCTGGTCGGACACTGAAGCTTTCTTT
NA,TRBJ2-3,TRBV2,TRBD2,CASSLGTSGLSDTQYF,TGTGCCAGCAGCCTTGGGACTAGCGGGCTCTCAGATACGCAGTATTTT
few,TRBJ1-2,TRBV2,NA,CASTVGGLGYTF,TGTGCCAGCACCGTCGGGGGGCTCGGCTACACCTTC
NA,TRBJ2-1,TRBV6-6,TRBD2,CASRGPGTSYPSSSYNEQFF,TGTGCCAGCAGGGGCCCCGGGACTAGCTATCCTAGTAGCTCCTACAATGAGCAGTTCTTC
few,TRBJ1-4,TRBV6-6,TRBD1,CASSDPGGNEKLFF,TGTGCCAGCAGTGATCCAGGGGGGAATGAAAAACTGTTTTTT
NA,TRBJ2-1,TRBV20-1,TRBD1,CSARATGWNEQFF,TGCAGTGCTAGAGCGACAGGGTGGAATGAGCAGTTCTTC
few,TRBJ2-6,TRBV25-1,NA,CASSWSSGANVLTF,TGTGCCAGCAGTTGGTCCTCTGGGGCCAACGTCCTGACTTTC
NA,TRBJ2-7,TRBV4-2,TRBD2,CASSQETSGSYEQYF,TGTGCCAGCAGCCAAGAGACTAGCGGGTCCTACGAGCAGTACTTC
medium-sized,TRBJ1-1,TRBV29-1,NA,CSSDRNTEAFF,TGCAGCTCCGACCGGAACACTGAAGCTTTCTTT
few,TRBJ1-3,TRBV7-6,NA,CASSPQPSGWVKAGNTIYF,TGTGCCAGCAGCCCACAACCGAGCGGGTGGGTAAAGGCTGGAAACACCATATATTTT
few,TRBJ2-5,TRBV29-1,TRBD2,CSAASGRETQYF,TGCAGCGCGGCTAGCGGGAGAGAGACCCAGTACTTC
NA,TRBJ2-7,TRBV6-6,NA,CASSQESYEQYF,TGTGCCAGCAGTCAGGAGTCCTACGAGCAGTACTTC
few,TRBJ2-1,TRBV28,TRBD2,CASSFELAGTGEQFF,TGTGCCAGCAGTTTTGAACTAGCGGGAACGGGTGAGCAGTTCTTC
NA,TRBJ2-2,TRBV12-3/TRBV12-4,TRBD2,CASSLGGSRTGELFF,TGTGCCAGCAGTTTAGGCGGGAGCCGCACCGGGGAGCTGTTTTTT
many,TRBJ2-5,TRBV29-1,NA,CSVGGLSSARETQYF,TGCAGCGTTGGGGGGCTGTCTTCAGCGAGGGAGACCCAGTACTTC
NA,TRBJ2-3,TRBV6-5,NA,CASSYSISEPHTQYF,TGTGCCAGCAGTTACTCGATATCAGAGCCTCATACGCAGTATTTT
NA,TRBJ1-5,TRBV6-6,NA,CASSGEGYNQPQHF,TGTGCCAGCAGTGGGGAGGGCTACAATCAGCCCCAGCATTTT